This is a list of T cell receptor beta chains from one sample in a study of blood T cell repertoires in COVID-19. The protocol was immunoSEQ multiplex PCR, while the TCRdb copy is restricted to in-frame clones and leaves out a portion. The repertoire holds some 250,000 clones, with approximately 81% as singletons. Sequencing used peripheral blood. The receptors here all came from a woman aged 60-75 years with active or convalescent COVID-19. The CDR3 runs from the conserved cysteine through the conserved F or W. Each record gives: CDR3 length, J gene, clone size, D gene, V gene, CDR3 DNA, CDR3 protein. The D gene is left open where the match is weak. A row's size may be missing; if present it is once, few, many or a size class.

15	TRBJ1-5	-	TRBD1	TRBV10-3	TGTGCCATCAGTGACAGGGGGCAAGGCAATCAGCCCCAGCATTTT	CAISDRGQGNQPQHF
14	TRBJ1-1	-	-	TRBV6-5	TGTGCCAGCAGTTCCGTTAGAGGAAACACTGAAGCTTTCTTT	CASSSVRGNTEAFF
16	TRBJ2-3	-	-	TRBV7-2	TGTGCCAGCAGCCCCGGCAAAGTGGGGGCGATAGATACGCAGTATTTT	CASSPGKVGAIDTQYF
15	TRBJ1-1	-	-	TRBV2	TGTGCCAGCAGTGAAGAAGGGCAGGGCCACACTGAAGCTTTCTTT	CASSEEGQGHTEAFF
14	TRBJ2-1	-	-	TRBV3-1/TRBV3-2	TGTGCCAGCAGCCAATTTCAGGGTTCGAATGAGCAGTTCTTC	CASSQFQGSNEQFF
14	TRBJ1-3	once	-	TRBV25-1	TGTGCCAGTACCCAGGGATCCCCTGGAAACACCATATATTTT	CASTQGSPGNTIYF
13	TRBJ2-1	-	-	TRBV7-9	TGTGCCAGCAGCTTATCACTGGAGAATGAGCAGTTCTTC	CASSLSLENEQFF
15	TRBJ2-2	-	-	TRBV9	TGTGCCAGCAGCGTAGCTAGTAGTTTCTCCGGGGAGCTGTTTTTT	CASSVASSFSGELFF
14	TRBJ2-2	many	-	TRBV4-1	TGCGCCAGCAGCCAACTAACGAACACCGGGGAGCTGTTTTTT	CASSQLTNTGELFF
14	TRBJ2-5	few	TRBD2	TRBV7-8	TGTGCCAGCAGCTTAAGGGGCGGGGGTGAGACCCAGTACTTC	CASSLRGGGETQYF
14	TRBJ2-7	-	-	TRBV24-1	TGTGCCACCAGTGATTTGGGGCATTCTTACGAGCAGTACTTC	CATSDLGHSYEQYF
15	TRBJ2-5	-	-	TRBV11-2	TGTGCCAGCAGCTTAGACGCGGGATCCCAAGAGACCCAGTACTTC	CASSLDAGSQETQYF
16	TRBJ2-1	once	TRBD2	TRBV7-2	TGTGCCAGCAGCCCAAGAATTACTAGCGGGGCTAATGAGCAGTTCTTC	CASSPRITSGANEQFF
15	TRBJ2-5	-	TRBD2	TRBV7-8	TGTGCCAGCAGTTTAGGCCTAGCGGGGTCAGAGACCCAGTACTTC	CASSLGLAGSETQYF
15	TRBJ2-1	-	TRBD2	TRBV7-3	TGTGCCAGCAGCACCTTAGCGGGGGAGTACAATGAGCAGTTCTTC	CASSTLAGEYNEQFF
15	TRBJ2-3	-	TRBD2	TRBV11-3	TGTGCCAGCAGCCTCCGGGGACTAGCCGGAGATACGCAGTATTTT	CASSLRGLAGDTQYF
17	TRBJ2-1	-	-	TRBV7-3	TGTGCCAGCAGCTTATATAAAAGGCCAGGTTCCTACAATGAGCAGTTCTTC	CASSLYKRPGSYNEQFF
16	TRBJ1-1	-	-	TRBV9	TGTGCCAGCAGCGACCCGACGGACAGCCCGAACACTGAAGCTTTCTTT	CASSDPTDSPNTEAFF
12	TRBJ1-2	-	TRBD1	TRBV6-5	TGTGCCAGCAGTCGACAGGGTAGAGGCTACACCTTC	CASSRQGRGYTF
13	TRBJ1-1	-	-	TRBV3-1/TRBV3-2	TGTGCCAGCAGCCAGCCAGGTCGCACTGAAGCTTTCTTT	CASSQPGRTEAFF
13	TRBJ1-2	-	-	TRBV29-1	TGCAGCGTTGGACCCTCCCGGGACTATGGCTACACCTTC	CSVGPSRDYGYTF
16	TRBJ1-3	few	TRBD1	TRBV5-4	TGTGCCAGCAGCCGAGGCACAGGGGGCGTCGGAAACACCATATATTTT	CASSRGTGGVGNTIYF
13	TRBJ1-4	-	-	TRBV7-3	TGTGCCAGCAGCTTGAGACACGGTGAAAAACTGTTTTTT	CASSLRHGEKLFF
13	TRBJ1-1	-	-	TRBV2	TGTGCCAGCAGTGCATCAGGATACGGTGAAGCTTTCTTT	CASSASGYGEAFF
16	TRBJ2-3	-	-	TRBV13	TGTGCCAGCAGCTGGAGGGGTAGAGGCCAGACAGATACGCAGTATTTT	CASSWRGRGQTDTQYF
15	TRBJ2-3	-	-	TRBV27	TGTGCCAGCAGACGGCCGGGACTTCCAACAGATACGCAGTATTTT	CASRRPGLPTDTQYF
13	TRBJ2-5	-	TRBD1	TRBV27	TGTGCCAGCAGTTTAGGACAGGGGGAGACCCAGTACTTC	CASSLGQGETQYF
16	TRBJ2-1	few	-	TRBV5-1	TGCGCCAGCAGCTTGGTTCTAGCGAATTTGCGGGGTGAGCAGTTCTTC	CASSLVLANLRGEQFF
14	TRBJ1-1	-	TRBD1	TRBV3-1/TRBV3-2	TGTGCCAGCAGCCATCGGGACAGGGACTCTGAAGCTTTCTTT	CASSHRDRDSEAFF
18	TRBJ1-2	-	-	TRBV7-8	TGTGCCAGCAGCTTAGACGAGGGTACTTATTCTTTCCTCTATGGCTACACCTTC	CASSLDEGTYSFLYGYTF
15	TRBJ1-2	-	-	TRBV6-5	TGTGCCAGCAGTTACGATCCAGGTACCAACTATGGCTACACCTTC	CASSYDPGTNYGYTF
14	TRBJ1-2	-	-	TRBV7-9	TGTGCCAGCAGCTTCGACGACAGAAACTATGGCTACACCTTC	CASSFDDRNYGYTF
13	TRBJ1-1	-	-	TRBV20-1	TGCAGTGCTAGTCCCCCAGGCAACACTGAAGCTTTCTTT	CSASPPGNTEAFF
14	TRBJ1-1	few	TRBD1	TRBV25-1	TGTGCCAGCAGTTCCTCGGACAGGCTCCTTGAAGCTTTCTTT	CASSSSDRLLEAFF
15	TRBJ1-2	-	TRBD1	TRBV19	TGTGCCAGTAGTGCCGGGACAGGGGAGGGTTATGGCTACACCTTC	CASSAGTGEGYGYTF
16	TRBJ1-2	-	-	TRBV3-1/TRBV3-2	TGTGCCAGCAGCCAAGACCTACGGGGGTCCTTCTATGGCTACACCTTC	CASSQDLRGSFYGYTF
15	TRBJ2-3	-	-	TRBV4-1	TGCGCCAGCAGCCAGGAGGACAGCGGCACAGATACGCAGTATTTT	CASSQEDSGTDTQYF
12	TRBJ1-2	-	-	TRBV27	TGTGCCAGCAGTTTAGGGGGCGGGGGCTACACCTTC	CASSLGGGGYTF
13	TRBJ1-6	-	TRBD1	TRBV30	TGTGCCGGGACCGGGACAGGGGTCCCACCCCTCCACTTT	CAGTGTGVPPLHF
18	TRBJ2-2	-	TRBD2	TRBV7-8	TGTGCCAGCAGCTTAGTACGGACCGGCGGGGGACGGACCGGGGAGCTGTTTTTT	CASSLVRTGGGRTGELFF
15	TRBJ1-3	-	-	TRBV7-8	TGTGCCAGCAGCCCGACAGGAGGCCCATCGGACACCATATATTTT	CASSPTGGPSDTIYF
14	TRBJ1-5	few	-	TRBV18	TGTGCCAGCTCACCTGAGGGGGTCAATCAGCCCCAGCATTTT	CASSPEGVNQPQHF
15	TRBJ2-3	-	-	TRBV7-6	TGTGCCAGCAGCTTACAGGGTGTTGACACAGATACGCAGTATTTT	CASSLQGVDTDTQYF
15	TRBJ2-1	-	TRBD1	TRBV9	TGTGCCAGCAGCGTAGAGGGGGCGATATACAATGAGCAGTTCTTC	CASSVEGAIYNEQFF
16	TRBJ2-1	-	TRBD2	TRBV5-1	TGCGCCAGCAGCTTGACCCGGGGGGGCCAGGGCAATGAGCAGTTCTTC	CASSLTRGGQGNEQFF